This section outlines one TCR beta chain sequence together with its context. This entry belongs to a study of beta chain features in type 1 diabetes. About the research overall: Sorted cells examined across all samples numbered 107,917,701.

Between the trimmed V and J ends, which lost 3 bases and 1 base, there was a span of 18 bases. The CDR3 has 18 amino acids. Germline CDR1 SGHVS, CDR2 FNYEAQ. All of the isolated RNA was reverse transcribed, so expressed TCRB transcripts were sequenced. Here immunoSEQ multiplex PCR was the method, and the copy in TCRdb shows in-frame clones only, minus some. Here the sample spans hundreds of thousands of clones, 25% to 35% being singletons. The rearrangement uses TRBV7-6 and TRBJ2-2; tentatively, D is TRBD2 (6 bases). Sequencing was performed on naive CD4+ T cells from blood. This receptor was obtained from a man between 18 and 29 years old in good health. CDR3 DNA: TGTGCCAGCAGCTTCCCCCAGTCGCGGGAAGTGAACACCGGGGAGCTGTTTTTT. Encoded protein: CASSFPQSREVNTGELFF.